This entry describes one T cell receptor beta chain. The source of the sample is a study of blood T cell repertoires in COVID-19. Study-wide context: T cells, B-cell-depleted T cells, or PBMCs supplied cDNA or gDNA.

CDR1 SGHTS and CDR2 YDEGEE come from the germline V gene. The CDR3 length is 14 residues. J gave up 7 bases and V 3 bases, and 6 bases lay outside the gene matches. Generated by immunoSEQ multiplex PCR, the TCRdb table keeps only in-frame clones and is missing some. Of 200,000 or so clones listed, more than 80% were seen once; the top ten hold roughly 3%. Across about two dozen US areas, participants ranged in age from about 18 to 90 years. Assignment of participants to cohorts was predicated upon participant-reported clinical history. The sequencing sample was made of PBMCs or T cells enriched from blood (not recorded which). The V gene is TRBV5-8, the J gene TRBJ2-1, with 8 bases that match TRBD1. The TCR originated in a woman aged 18-29 years in a cohort exposed to, infected with or recovered from COVID-19 (not recorded which). The CDR3 region has the DNA TGTGCCAGCAGCTCCTTTGGACAGGGTAATGAGCAGTTCTTC. Amino acids: CASSSFGQGNEQFF.